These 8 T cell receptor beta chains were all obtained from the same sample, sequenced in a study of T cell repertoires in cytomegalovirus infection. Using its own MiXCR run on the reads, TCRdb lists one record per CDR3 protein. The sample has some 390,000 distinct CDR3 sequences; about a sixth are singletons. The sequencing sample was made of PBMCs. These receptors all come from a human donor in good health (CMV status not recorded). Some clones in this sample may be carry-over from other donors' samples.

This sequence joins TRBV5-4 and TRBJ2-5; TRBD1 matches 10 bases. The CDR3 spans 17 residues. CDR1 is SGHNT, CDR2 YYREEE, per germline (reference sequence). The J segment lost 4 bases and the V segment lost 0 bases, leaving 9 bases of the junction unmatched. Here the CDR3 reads CASSLDGRWDRGETQYF. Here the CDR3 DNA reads TGTGCCAGCAGCTTGGATGGTCGGTGGGACAGGGGAGAGACCCAGTACTTC. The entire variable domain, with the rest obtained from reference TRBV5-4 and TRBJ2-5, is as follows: ETGVTQSPTHLIKTRGQQVTLRCSSQSGHNTVSWYQQALGQGPQFIFQYYREEENGRGNFPPRFSGLQFPNYSSELNVNALELDDSALYLCASSLDGRWDRGETQYFGPGTRLLVL.

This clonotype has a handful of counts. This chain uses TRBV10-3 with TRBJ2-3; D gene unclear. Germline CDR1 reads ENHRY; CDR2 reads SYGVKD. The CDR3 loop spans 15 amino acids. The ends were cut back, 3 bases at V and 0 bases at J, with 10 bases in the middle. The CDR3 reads CAISDARISTDTQYF. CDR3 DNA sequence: TGTGCCATCAGTGACGCCCGGATTAGCACAGATACGCAGTATTTT.

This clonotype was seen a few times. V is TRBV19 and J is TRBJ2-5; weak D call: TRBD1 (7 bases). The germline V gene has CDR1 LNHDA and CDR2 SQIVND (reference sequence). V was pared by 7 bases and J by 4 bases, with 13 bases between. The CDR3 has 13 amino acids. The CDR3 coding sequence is TGTGCCAGTAATCCCAGGGGGGCAGAGACCCAGTACTTC. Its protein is CASNPRGAETQYF.

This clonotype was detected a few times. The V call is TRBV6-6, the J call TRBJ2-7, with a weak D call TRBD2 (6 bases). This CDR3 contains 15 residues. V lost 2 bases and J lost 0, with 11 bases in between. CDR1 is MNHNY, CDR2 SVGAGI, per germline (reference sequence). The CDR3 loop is CASSYPGLNSYEQYF. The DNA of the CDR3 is TGTGCCAGCAGTTACCCGGGACTGAACTCCTACGAGCAGTACTTC.

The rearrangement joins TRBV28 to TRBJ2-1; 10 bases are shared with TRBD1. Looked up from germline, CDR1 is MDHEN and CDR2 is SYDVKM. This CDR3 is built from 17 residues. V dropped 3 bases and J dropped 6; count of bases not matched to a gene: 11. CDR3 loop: CASSFYAFRTGGNEQFF. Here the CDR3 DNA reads TGTGCCAGCAGTTTTTACGCCTTCAGGACAGGGGGCAATGAGCAGTTCTTC. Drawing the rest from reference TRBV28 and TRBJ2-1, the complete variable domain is DVKVTQSSRYLVKRTGEKVFLECVQDMDHENMFWYRQDPGLGLRLIYFSYDVKMKEKGDIPEGYSVSREKKERFSLILESASTNQTSMYLCASSFYAFRTGGNEQFFGPGTRLTVL.

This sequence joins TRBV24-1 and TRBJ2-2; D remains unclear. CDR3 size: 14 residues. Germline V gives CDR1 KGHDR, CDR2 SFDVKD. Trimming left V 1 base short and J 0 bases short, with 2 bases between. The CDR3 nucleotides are TGTGCCACCAGTGATTTCTCGAACACCGGGGAGCTGTTTTTT. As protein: CATSDFSNTGELFF.

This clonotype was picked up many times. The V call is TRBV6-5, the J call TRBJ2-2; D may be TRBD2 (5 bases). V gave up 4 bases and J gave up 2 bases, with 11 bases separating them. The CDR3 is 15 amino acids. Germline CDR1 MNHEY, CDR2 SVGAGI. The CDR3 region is CASSFRLFNTGELFF. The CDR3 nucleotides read TGTGCCAGCAGTTTCAGACTATTTAACACCGGGGAGCTGTTTTTT.

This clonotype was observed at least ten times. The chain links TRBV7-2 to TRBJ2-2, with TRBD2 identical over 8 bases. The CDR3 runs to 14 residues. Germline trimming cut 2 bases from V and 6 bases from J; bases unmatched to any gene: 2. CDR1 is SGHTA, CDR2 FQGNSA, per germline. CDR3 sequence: CASSLRTSPGELFF. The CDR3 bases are TGTGCCAGCAGCTTAAGGACTAGCCCCGGGGAGCTGTTTTTT.